A single sample is the source of the 9 T cell receptor beta chains below, sequenced in a study of PD-L1 blockade in urothelial cancer. Libraries were prepared by immunoSEQ multiplex PCR; TCRdb keeps only in-frame clonotypes and omits some of them. The table has tens of thousands of clones, 70% to 80% seen once; the top ten hold more than 9%. Specified time point: pretreatment peripheral blood. The sequenced sample was PBMCs, obtained around atezolizumab (anti-PD-L1) treatment. These receptors were taken from a man aged 65-85 years with urothelial cancer.

The chain couples TRBV5-1 to TRBJ1-2; the match to TRBD1 covers 10 bases. J was trimmed by 7 bases and V by 3 bases; bases with no gene match: 12. Germline assignment: CDR1 SGHRS and CDR2 YFSETQ. CDR3 size: 16 residues. The CDR3 nucleotides read TGCGCCAGCAGCTCCCTCTTATTAGGGACAGGGGTTGGCTACACCTTC. Translation: CASSSLLLGTGVGYTF.

The rearrangement joins TRBV29-1 to TRBJ2-7; D is unresolved. V lost 0 bases and J 5 bases, leaving 17 bases between the germline ends. The CDR3 totals 15 residues. Germline assignment: CDR1 SQVTM and CDR2 ANQGSEA. The CDR3 DNA reads as TGCAGCGTTGAAGATCCTGCCTTCCCCCAGGACGAGCAGTACTTC. Encoded protein: CSVEDPAFPQDEQYF.

The V gene is TRBV19, the J gene TRBJ1-4; D is unclear. V lost 11 bases, J lost 0 bases, and 22 bases lay in between. This CDR3 contains 17 residues. Germline lookup yields CDR1 LNHDA and CDR2 SQIVND (reference sequence). CDR3 in DNA: TGTGCCTCGGCGTCCCCCCGAGGAGATACAACTAATGAAAAACTGTTTTTT. Translating it yields CASASPRGDTTNEKLFF. Full variable domain (remainder filled in from reference TRBV19 and TRBJ1-4): DGGITQSPKYLFRKEGQNVTLSCEQNLNHDAMYWYRQDPGQGLRLIYYSQIVNDFQKGDIAEGYSVSREKKESFPLTVTSAQKNPTAFYLCASASPRGDTTNEKLFFGSGTQLSVL.

The chain links TRBV6-5 to TRBJ2-3; possibly TRBD1 for D (5 bases). Germline assignment: CDR1 MNHEY and CDR2 SVGAGI. The CDR3 contains 13 residues. V was cut by 6 bases and J by 5 bases, with 12 bases left in between. CDR3 nucleotides: TGTGCCAGCAGCCTTCAACAGGTAGATACGCAGTATTTT. This encodes CASSLQQVDTQYF.

This clone showed up just once. The rearrangement joins TRBV19 to TRBJ2-1, with D possibly TRBD1 on 5 matching bases. Germline CDR1 and CDR2: LNHDA and SQIVND (reference sequence). The CDR3 is 17 amino acids. Trimming took 5 bases from V and 2 from J, leaving 19 bases between them. The DNA for the CDR3 is TGTGCCAGTAGTCCCACCCCGGGCAGGGTAGCCTACAATGAGCAGTTCTTC. Its protein is CASSPTPGRVAYNEQFF.

This clone appeared a single time. The chain links TRBV29-1 to TRBJ1-1; 8 bases are a match to TRBD1. Germline V gene data show CDR1 as SQVTM and CDR2 as ANQGSEA. V was clipped by 5 bases and J by 11 bases; unmatched bases: 7. This CDR3 has 11 residues. The CDR3 loop is CSVTGQGMAFF. The CDR3 DNA reads TGCAGCGTTACCGGACAGGGAATGGCTTTCTTT.

The rearrangement joins TRBV19 to TRBJ2-7; TRBD1 aligns across 8 bases. The CDR3 has 15 amino acids. With 5 bases clipped from V and 3 bases from J, the junction kept 9 bases outside the gene matches. Germline V gives CDR1 LNHDA, CDR2 SQIVND (reference sequence). In nucleotides, the CDR3 is TGTGCCAGTAGTTTTCCCGGACAGGGCTTCTACGAGCAGTACTTC. Amino acid sequence: CASSFPGQGFYEQYF.

V and J are TRBV11-3 and TRBJ2-1; D is possibly TRBD1 (6 bases). The CDR3 covers 15 residues. Germline V lookup: CDR1 SGHNT, CDR2 YENEEA. The V end lost 5 bases, the J end lost 3 bases, and 14 bases lay between the germline ends. CDR3 bases: TGTGCCAGCAGCCCCTCAGGGGCAGACTACAATGAGCAGTTCTTC. Residues: CASSPSGADYNEQFF.

The chain combines TRBV28 with TRBJ2-5; the D is unclear. The V and J ends lost 6 bases and 2 bases respectively, with 19 bases between them. There are 16 residues in the CDR3. Germline V gene sequence: CDR1 MDHEN, CDR2 SYDVKM. Here the CDR3 DNA reads TGTGCCAGCAGGAATGAGAGAGGTCGGGTACAAGAGACCCAGTACTTC. Its translation is CASRNERGRVQETQYF.